This entry features one TCR beta chain sequence. The antigen remains undetermined. TCRdb keeps only in-frame clones here, not all; method: immunoSEQ multiplex PCR. The data contain over 11,000 clones, about 73% of them singletons. Trimming removed 0 bases at V and 0 bases at J, with 6 bases between. CDR3 length equals 14 residues. Germline V gives CDR1 SGHRS, CDR2 YFSETQ. The data are from a study of PD-1 blockade in classical Hodgkin lymphoma. Regarding the study as a whole: Whatever underlies the repertoire differences (possibly disease activity or prior therapy) remains undefined. CD4+ TCR diversity rose significantly by C4D1, and CD8+ TCR diversity did not.

Every patient was affected by relapse after autologous stem cell transplantation, while exposure to brentuximab vedotin was not uniform. The specimen was peripheral blood mononuclear cells (PBMCs), collected before the second cycle of nivolumab. This chain joins TRBV5-1 and TRBJ1-1; D ambiguous. This TCR derives from a human donor with classical Hodgkin lymphoma. The CDR3 nucleotides are TGCGCCAGCAGCTTGGCCCCGGTGAACACTGAAGCTTTCTTT. It encodes CASSLAPVNTEAFF.